The entry below gives a single TCR beta chain sequence along with its context. The record originates from a study of T cells after somatic rescue of genetic block. Sequencing used immunoSEQ multiplex PCR; TCRdb keeps in-frame clones, though not all of them. The data show tens of thousands of clones, about 91% seen once. This CDR3 spans 17 amino acids. Germline assignment: CDR1 SGHNT and CDR2 YYREEE (reference sequence). V dropped 4 bases and J dropped 6; count of bases not matched to a gene: 11. The clonotype was recovered from a man aged 35 to 55. The sequencing sample was made of peripheral blood mononuclear cells (PBMCs). This rearrangement joins TRBV5-4 to TRBJ2-2; 11 bases align to TRBD1. CDR3 amino acids: CASSRTGGAGFAGELFF. In DNA form, the CDR3 reads TGTGCCAGCAGCCGGACAGGGGGCGCGGGATTTGCCGGGGAGCTGTTTTTT.